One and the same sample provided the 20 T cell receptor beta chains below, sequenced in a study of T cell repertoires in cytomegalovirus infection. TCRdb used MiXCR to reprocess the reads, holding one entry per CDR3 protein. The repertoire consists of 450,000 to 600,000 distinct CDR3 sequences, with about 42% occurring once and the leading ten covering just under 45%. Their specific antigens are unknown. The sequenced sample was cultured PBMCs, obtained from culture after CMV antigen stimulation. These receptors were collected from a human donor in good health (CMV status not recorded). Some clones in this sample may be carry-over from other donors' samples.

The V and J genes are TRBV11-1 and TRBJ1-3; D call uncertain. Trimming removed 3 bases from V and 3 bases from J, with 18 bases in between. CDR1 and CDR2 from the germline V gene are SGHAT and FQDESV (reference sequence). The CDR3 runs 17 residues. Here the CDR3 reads CASSLDQNQSNGNTIYF. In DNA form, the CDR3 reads TGTGCCAGCAGCTTGGATCAGAACCAATCGAATGGAAACACCATATATTTT.

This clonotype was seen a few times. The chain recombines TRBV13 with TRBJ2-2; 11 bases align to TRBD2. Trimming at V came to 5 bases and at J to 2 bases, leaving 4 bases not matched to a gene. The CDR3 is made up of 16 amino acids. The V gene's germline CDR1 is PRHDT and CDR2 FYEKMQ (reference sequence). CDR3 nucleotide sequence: TGTGCCAGCAGCGACGGACTAGCGGGCAACACCGGGGAGCTGTTTTTT. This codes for CASSDGLAGNTGELFF.

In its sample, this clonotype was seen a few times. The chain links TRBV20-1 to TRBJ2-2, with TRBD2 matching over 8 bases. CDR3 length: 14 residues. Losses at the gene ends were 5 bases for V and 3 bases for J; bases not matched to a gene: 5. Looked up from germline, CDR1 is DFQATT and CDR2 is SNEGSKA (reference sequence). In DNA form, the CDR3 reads TGCAGTGCTGAGAGCGGGAGTTACACCGGGGAGCTGTTTTTT. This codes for CSAESGSYTGELFF.

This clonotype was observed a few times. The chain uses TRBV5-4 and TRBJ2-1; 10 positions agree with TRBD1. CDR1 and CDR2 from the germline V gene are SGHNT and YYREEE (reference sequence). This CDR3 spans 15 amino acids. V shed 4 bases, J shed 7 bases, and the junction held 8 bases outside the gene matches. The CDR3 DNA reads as TGTGCCAGCAGCCGACGGACAGGGGGTCCAAATGAGCAGTTCTTC. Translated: CASSRRTGGPNEQFF.

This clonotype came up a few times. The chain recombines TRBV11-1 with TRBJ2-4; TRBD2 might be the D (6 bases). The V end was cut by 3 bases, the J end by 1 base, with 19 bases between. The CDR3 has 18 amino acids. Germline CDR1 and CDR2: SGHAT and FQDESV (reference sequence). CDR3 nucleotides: TGTGCCAGCAGCTTCGGGGGACCTTACTTCGTGGCCAAAAACATTCAGTACTTC. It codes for CASSFGGPYFVAKNIQYF.

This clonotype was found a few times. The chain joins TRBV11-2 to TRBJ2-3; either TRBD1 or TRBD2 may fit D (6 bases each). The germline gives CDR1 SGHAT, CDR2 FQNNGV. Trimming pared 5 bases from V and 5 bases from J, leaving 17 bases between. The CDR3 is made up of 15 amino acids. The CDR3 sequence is CASSPIRGPLDTQYF. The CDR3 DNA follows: TGTGCCAGCAGCCCCATTCGGGGGCCCCTAGATACGCAGTATTTT.

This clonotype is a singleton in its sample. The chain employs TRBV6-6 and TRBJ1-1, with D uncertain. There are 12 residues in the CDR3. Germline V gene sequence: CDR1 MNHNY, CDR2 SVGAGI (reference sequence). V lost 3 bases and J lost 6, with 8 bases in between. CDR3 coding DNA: TGTGCCAGCAGTTATGCTTCCGCTGAAGCTTTCTTT. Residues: CASSYASAEAFF.

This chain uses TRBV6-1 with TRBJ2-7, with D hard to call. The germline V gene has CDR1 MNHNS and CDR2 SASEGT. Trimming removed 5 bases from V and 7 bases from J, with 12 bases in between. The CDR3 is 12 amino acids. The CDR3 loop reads CASSPPGLEQYF. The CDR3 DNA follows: TGTGCCAGCAGTCCCCCTGGGCTGGAGCAGTACTTC.

CDR3 residues: CASGGYNEQFF. The CDR3, as DNA: TGTGCCAGTGGGGGGTACAATGAGCAGTTCTTC. The rearrangement links TRBV12-3 or TRBV12-4 to TRBJ2-1, with TRBD2 as a possible D gene (6 bases). This CDR3 has 11 residues. Trimming shortened V by 9 bases and J by 4 bases, and 7 bases separated the two germline ends.

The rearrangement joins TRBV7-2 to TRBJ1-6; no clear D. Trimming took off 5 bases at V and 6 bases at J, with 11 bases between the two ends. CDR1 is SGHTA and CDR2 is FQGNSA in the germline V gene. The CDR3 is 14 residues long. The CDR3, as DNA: TGTGCCAGCAGCCACCCCCCCCCTAATTCACCCCTCCACTTT. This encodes CASSHPPPNSPLHF.

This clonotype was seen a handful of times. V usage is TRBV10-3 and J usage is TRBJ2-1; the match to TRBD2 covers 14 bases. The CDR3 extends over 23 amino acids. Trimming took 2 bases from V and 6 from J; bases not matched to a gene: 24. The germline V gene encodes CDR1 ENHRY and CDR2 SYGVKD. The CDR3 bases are TGTGCCATCAGTGAGCCCGCTAATCCGCCGACTAGCGGGAGGGCCCAATGGTTCAATGAGCAGTTCTTC. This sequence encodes CAISEPANPPTSGRAQWFNEQFF.

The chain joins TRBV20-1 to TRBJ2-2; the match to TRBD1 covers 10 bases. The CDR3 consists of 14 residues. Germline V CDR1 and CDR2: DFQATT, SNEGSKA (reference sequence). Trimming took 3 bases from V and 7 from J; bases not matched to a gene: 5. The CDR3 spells CSASDRGRGGELFF. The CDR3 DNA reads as TGCAGTGCTAGTGACAGGGGGCGCGGCGGGGAGCTGTTTTTT.

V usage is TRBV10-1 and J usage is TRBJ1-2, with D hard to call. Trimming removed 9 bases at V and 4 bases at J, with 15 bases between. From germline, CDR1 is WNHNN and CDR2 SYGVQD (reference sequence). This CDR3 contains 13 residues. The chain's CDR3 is CARGWAALYGYTF. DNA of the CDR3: TGCGCCAGAGGGTGGGCAGCCCTCTATGGCTACACCTTC.

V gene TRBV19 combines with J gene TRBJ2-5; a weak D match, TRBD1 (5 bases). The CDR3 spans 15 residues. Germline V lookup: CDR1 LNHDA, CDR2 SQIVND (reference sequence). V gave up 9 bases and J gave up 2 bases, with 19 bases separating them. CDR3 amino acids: CASQKSPTDQETQYF. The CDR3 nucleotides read TGTGCCAGCCAAAAGAGCCCGACAGATCAAGAGACCCAGTACTTC.

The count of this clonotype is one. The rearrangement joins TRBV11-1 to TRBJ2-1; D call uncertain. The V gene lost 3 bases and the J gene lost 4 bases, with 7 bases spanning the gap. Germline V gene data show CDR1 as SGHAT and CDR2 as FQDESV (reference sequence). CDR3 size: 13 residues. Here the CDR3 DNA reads TGTGCCAGCAGCTTCCCCTTTTACAATGAGCAGTTCTTC. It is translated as CASSFPFYNEQFF.

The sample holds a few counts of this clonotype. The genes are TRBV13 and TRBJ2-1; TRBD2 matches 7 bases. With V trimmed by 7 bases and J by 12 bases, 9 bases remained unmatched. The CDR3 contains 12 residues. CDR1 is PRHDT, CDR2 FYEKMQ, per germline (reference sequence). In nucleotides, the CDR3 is TGTGCCAGCACCTCAAGCGGGGACTGGCAGTTCTTC. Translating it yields CASTSSGDWQFF. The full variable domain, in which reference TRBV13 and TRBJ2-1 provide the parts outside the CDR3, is AAGVIQSPRHLIKEKRETATLKCYPIPRHDTVYWYQQGPGQDPQFLISFYEKMQSDKGSIPDRFSAQQFSDYHSELNMSSLELGDSALYFCASTSSGDWQFFGPGTRLTVL.

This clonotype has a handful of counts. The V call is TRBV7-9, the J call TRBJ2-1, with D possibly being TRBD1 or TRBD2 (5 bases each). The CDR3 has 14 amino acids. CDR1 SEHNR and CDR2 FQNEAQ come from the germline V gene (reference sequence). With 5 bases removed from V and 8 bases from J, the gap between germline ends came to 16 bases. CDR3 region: CASSPPGAAHEQFF. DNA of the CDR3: TGTGCCAGCAGCCCGCCCGGGGCAGCCCATGAGCAGTTCTTC.

CDR3 DNA: TGTGCCAGCAGCACCCAGCCCGGGACAGGTGAAGCTTTCTTT. It codes for CASSTQPGTGEAFF. The chain recombines TRBV7-9 with TRBJ1-1, with 8 bases fitting TRBD1. Germline values: CDR1 SEHNR, CDR2 FQNEAQ (reference sequence). The CDR3 covers 14 residues. The J segment lost 7 bases and the V segment lost 5 bases, leaving 9 bases of the junction unmatched.

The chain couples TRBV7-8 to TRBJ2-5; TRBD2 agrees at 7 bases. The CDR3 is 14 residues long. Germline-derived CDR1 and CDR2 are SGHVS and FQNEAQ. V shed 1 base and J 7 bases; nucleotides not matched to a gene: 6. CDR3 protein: CASSLEVRGVTQYF. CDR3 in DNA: TGTGCCAGCAGCTTAGAAGTACGGGGGGTGACCCAGTACTTC.

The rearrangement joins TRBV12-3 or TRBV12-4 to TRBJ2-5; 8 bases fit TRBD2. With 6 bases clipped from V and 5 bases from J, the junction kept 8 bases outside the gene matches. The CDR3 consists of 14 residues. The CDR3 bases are TGTGCCAGCAGCCCCTCGGGGGGGGCCGAGACCCAGTACTTC. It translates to CASSPSGGAETQYF.